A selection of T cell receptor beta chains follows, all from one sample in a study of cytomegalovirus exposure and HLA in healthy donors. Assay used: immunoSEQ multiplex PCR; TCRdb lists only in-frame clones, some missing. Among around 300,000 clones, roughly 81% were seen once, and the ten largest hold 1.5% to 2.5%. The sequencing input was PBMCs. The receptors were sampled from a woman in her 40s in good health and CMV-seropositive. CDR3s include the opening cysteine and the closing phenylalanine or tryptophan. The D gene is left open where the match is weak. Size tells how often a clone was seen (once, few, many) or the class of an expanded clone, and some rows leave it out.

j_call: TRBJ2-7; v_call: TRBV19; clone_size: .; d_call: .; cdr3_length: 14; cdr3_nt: TGTGCCAGTAGTCGTAGCTCCGGCTCCTACGAGCAGTACTTC; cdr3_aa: CASSRSSGSYEQYF
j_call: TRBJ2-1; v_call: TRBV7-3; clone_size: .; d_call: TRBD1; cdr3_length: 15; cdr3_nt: TGTGCCAGCAGCCCAGACAGGGCTTTTTTCAATGAGCAGTTCTTC; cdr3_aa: CASSPDRAFFNEQFF
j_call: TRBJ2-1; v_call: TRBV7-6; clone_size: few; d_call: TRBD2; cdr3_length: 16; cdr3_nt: TGTGCCAGCACTCAAGAACTAGCGGGGAACTACAATGAGCAGTTCTTC; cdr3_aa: CASTQELAGNYNEQFF
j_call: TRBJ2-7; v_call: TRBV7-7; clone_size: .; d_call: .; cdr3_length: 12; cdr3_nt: TGTGCTAGCAGCTTTTCTAGGGGTGAGCAGTACTTC; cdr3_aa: CASSFSRGEQYF
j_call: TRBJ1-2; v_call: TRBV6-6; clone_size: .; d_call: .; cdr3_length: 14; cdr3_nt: TGTGCCAGCAGTTTAGACACCGCGAGCTATGGCTACACCTTC; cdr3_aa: CASSLDTASYGYTF
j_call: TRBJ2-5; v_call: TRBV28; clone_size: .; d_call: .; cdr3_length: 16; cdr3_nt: TGTGCCAGCAGTTCCATGGACACTGGCAGCGGGGAGACCCAGTACTTC; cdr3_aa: CASSSMDTGSGETQYF
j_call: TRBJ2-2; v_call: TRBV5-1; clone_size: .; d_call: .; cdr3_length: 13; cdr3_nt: TGCGCCAGCAGCTTGGGAGGGTCCGGGGAGCTGTTTTTT; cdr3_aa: CASSLGGSGELFF
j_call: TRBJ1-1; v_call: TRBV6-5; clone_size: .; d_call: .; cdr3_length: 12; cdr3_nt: TGTGCCAGCAGGACTAACACAGGGTCTGCTTTCTTT; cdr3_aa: CASRTNTGSAFF
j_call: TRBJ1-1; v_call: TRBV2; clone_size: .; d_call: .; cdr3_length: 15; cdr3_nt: TGTGCCAGCAGCGTGACAGGTTTAGAGAACACTGAAGCTTTCTTT; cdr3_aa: CASSVTGLENTEAFF
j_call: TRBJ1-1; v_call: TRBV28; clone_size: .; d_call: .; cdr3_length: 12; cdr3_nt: TGTGCCAGCAGCTTGCGGGTCGACGGAGCTTTCTTT; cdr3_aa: CASSLRVDGAFF
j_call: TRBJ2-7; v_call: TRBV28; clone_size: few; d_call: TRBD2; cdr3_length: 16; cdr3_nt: TGTGCCAGCAGACCTACTAGCGGGAGGGCCCATTACGAGCAGTACTTC; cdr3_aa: CASRPTSGRAHYEQYF
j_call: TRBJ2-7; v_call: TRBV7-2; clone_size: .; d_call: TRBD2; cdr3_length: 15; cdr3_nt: TGTGCCAGCAGCCTTACTAGCGCGAGCTCCTACGAGCAGTACTTC; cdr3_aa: CASSLTSASSYEQYF
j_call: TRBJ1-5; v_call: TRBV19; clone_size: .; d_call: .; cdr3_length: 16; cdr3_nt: TGTGCCAGTAGTATAGAGCGAGGCCGGGACAATCAGCCCCAGCATTTT; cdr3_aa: CASSIERGRDNQPQHF
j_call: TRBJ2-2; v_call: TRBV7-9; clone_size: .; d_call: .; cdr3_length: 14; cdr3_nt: TGTGCCAGCAGCTTAGGGTCAGGGACCGGGGAGCTGTTTTTT; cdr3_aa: CASSLGSGTGELFF
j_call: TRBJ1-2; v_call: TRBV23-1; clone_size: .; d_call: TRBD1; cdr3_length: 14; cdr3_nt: TGCGCCACCCACAGGGGGCGGGGAAGGTATGGCTACACCTTC; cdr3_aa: CATHRGRGRYGYTF
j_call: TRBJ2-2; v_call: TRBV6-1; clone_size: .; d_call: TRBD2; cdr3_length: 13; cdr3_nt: TGTGCCAGCAGTGTAGCGGGGCCCGGGGAGCTGTTTTTT; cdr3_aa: CASSVAGPGELFF
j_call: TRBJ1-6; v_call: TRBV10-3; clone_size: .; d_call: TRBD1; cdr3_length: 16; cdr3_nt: TGTGCCATCAGTGAGTTGCCAGGGGGTATTAATTCACCCCTCCACTTT; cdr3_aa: CAISELPGGINSPLHF
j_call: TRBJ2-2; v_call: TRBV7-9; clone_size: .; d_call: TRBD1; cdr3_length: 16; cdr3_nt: TGTGCCAGCAGCTTAGCTCTTGGGACAGGGTCCGGGGAGCTGTTTTTT; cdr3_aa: CASSLALGTGSGELFF
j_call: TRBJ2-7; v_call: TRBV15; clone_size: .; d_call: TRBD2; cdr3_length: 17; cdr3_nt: TGTGCCACCAGCAATCGGATCGGGACTAGCGGGACCTACGAGCAGTACTTC; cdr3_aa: CATSNRIGTSGTYEQYF
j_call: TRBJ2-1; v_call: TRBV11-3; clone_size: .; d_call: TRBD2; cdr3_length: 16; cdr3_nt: TGTGCCAGCAGCCGTAGCGGGAGAAGGTCCTACAATGAGCAGTTCTTC; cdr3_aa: CASSRSGRRSYNEQFF
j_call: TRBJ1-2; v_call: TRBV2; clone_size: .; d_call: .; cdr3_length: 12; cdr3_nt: TGTGCCAGCAAGGGCCCCCGGGGTGGCTACACCTTC; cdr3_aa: CASKGPRGGYTF
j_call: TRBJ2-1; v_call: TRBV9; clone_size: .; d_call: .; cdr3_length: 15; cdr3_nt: TGTGCCAGCAGCCCCCCAGGGGGGCCCTACAATGAGCAGTTCTTC; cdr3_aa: CASSPPGGPYNEQFF
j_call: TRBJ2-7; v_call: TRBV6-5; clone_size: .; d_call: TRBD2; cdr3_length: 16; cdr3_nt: TGTGCCAGCAGTTACTCTACTAGCGGACTTTCCTACGAGCAGTACTTC; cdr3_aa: CASSYSTSGLSYEQYF
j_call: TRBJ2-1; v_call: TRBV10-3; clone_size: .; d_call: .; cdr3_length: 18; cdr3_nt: TGTGCCATCAGTGAGCTCGGAGATCTCGGGACTCTTTACAATGAGCAGTTCTTC; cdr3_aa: CAISELGDLGTLYNEQFF
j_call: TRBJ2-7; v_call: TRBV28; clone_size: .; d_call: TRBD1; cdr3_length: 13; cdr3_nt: TGTGCCAGCCGGGGACAGGGGGCCCACGAGCAGTACTTC; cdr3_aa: CASRGQGAHEQYF
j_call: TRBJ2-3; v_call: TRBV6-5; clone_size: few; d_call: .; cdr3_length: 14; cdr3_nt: TGTGCCAGCAGTTACGGGGCCCCGACGAATACGCAGTATTTT; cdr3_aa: CASSYGAPTNTQYF
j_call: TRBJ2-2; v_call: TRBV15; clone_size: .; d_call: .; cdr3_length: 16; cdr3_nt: TGTGCCACCACCCGCGAACAGGGATTAAACACCGGGGAGCTGTTTTTT; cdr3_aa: CATTREQGLNTGELFF
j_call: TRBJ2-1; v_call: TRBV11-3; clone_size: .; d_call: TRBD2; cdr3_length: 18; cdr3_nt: TGTGCCAGCAGCTTAGAGTCTAGCGGAAAGAGCTCCTACAATGAGCAGTTCTTC; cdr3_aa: CASSLESSGKSSYNEQFF
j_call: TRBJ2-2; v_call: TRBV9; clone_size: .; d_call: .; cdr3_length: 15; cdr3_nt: TGTGCCAGCAGCGTAGATGCAGGGAAGGGCGGGGAGCTGTTTTTT; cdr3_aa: CASSVDAGKGGELFF
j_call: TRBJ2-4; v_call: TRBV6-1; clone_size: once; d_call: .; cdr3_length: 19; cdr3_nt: TGTGCCAGCAGTGAAAAGGCAGCGGTACCCGAACTAGCCAAAAACATTCAGTACTTC; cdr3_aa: CASSEKAAVPELAKNIQYF
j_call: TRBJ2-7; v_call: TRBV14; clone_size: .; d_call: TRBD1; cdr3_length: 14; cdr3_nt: TGTGCCAGCAGCCAACTCGACAGGGGGTACGAGCAGTACTTC; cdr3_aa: CASSQLDRGYEQYF
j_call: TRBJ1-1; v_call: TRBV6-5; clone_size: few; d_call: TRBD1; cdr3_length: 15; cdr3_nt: TGTGCCAGCAGTTCCTGGCCGGACAGGGGATCTGAAGCTTTCTTT; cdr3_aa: CASSSWPDRGSEAFF
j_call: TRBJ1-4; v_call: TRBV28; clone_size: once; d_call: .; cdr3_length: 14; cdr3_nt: TGTGCCAGCAGGGGGTCGGGGGATAATGAAAAACTGTTTTTT; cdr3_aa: CASRGSGDNEKLFF
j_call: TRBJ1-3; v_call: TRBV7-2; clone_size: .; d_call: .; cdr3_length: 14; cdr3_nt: TGTGCCAGCAGCTTAGAGTCACCGGGGAACACCATATATTTT; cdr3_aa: CASSLESPGNTIYF
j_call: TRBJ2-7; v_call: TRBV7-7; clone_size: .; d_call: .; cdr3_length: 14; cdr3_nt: TGTGCCAGCAGCTTAGACGGCGGCTCCTACGAGCAGTACTTC; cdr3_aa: CASSLDGGSYEQYF
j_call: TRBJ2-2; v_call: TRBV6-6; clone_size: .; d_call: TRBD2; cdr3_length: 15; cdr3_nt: TGTGCCAGCAGGAGACTAGCGGGAATGACCGGGGAGCTGTTTTTT; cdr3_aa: CASRRLAGMTGELFF
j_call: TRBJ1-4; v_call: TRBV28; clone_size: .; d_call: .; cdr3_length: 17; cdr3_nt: TGTGCCAGCAGTTTAATAAGGGGGGGGCCCTCTAATGAAAAACTGTTTTTT; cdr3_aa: CASSLIRGGPSNEKLFF
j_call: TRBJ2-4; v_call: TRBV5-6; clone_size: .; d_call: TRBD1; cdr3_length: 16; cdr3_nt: TGTGCCAGCAGGTCTGGGACAGGGCTAGCCAAAAACATTCAGTACTTC; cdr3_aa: CASRSGTGLAKNIQYF
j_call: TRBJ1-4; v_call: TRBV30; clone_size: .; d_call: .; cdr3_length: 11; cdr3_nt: TGTGCCTGGAGTAGCCCTGAAAAACTGTTTTTT; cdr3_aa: CAWSSPEKLFF
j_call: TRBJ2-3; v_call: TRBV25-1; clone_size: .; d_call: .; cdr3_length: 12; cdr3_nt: TGTGCCAGCAGTGCGGGAGCAGATACGCAGTATTTT; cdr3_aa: CASSAGADTQYF
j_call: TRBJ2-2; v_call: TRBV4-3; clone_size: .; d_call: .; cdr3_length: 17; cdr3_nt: TGCGCCAGCAGCCAAGAAGGGGGTGTCCGTTCCACCGGGGAGCTGTTTTTT; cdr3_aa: CASSQEGGVRSTGELFF
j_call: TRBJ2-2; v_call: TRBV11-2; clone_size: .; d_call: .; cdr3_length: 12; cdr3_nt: TGTGCCAGCAGCTTAGTTAGCATGGAGCTGTTTTTT; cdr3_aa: CASSLVSMELFF
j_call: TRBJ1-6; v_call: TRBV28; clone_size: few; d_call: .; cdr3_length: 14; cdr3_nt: TGTGCCAGCAGTGGGCCGGACAGTAATTCACCCCTCCACTTT; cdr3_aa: CASSGPDSNSPLHF
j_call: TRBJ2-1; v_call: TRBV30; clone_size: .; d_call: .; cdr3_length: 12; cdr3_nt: TGTGGACTTTCGTTCCCGGAGGGGGAGCAGTTCTTC; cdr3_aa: CGLSFPEGEQFF
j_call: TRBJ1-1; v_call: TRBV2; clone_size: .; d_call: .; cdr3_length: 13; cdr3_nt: TGTGCCAGCAGTGATTTCAGGAACACTGAAGCTTTCTTT; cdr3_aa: CASSDFRNTEAFF